One TCR beta chain is described in this entry. As yet, its antigen is unknown. The data were taken from a study of tumor-infiltrating lymphocytes in primary liver carcinoma. Across the whole study: Both sexes were represented among patients, who were 30 to 69 years old.

Study findings and constraints: Pairs of tumor regions overlapped more than tumor-adjacent and tumor-blood pairs did.

Germline DNA was also extracted, and blood RNA was taken from unsorted whole blood. The study enrolled treatment-naive patients with chronic HBV infection. Trimming removed 7 bases from V and 8 bases from J; junction bases left unmatched: 12. The CDR3 is made up of 14 amino acids. CDR1 SQVTM and CDR2 ANQGSEA come from the germline V gene. Starting material of around 490 ng total RNA yielded TCR beta cDNA via a constant-region primer. Amplification in three nested multiplex PCR rounds with slightly modified ARM-PCR gave rise to TCR beta libraries. TRBV1-TRBV30 forward and Cbeta reverse primers drove the first two roughly 10-cycle rounds. From the multiplex PCR reads, TCRdb called clonotypes with MiXCR, one entry per CDR3 protein. Altogether approximately 300,000 distinct CDR3 sequences are present, more than 55% being singletons, with the ten largest covering approximately 9%.

The sequence derives from a man in his forties with primary liver carcinoma and hepatitis B virus infection. This chain connects TRBV29-1 to TRBJ2-1; TRBD2 matches at 9 bases. The sample comprised peripheral blood. CDR3 residues: CSGERPSGNDEQFF. The DNA of the CDR3 is TGCAGCGGGGAAAGGCCTAGCGGGAACGATGAGCAGTTCTTC.